This T cell receptor beta chain originates from a study of OX40 agonist ivuxolimab in advanced cancers. With regard to the full study: Ivuxolimab, which targeted the costimulatory receptor OX40 (CD134), was an agonistic, fully human IgG2 monoclonal antibody. Intravenous ivuxolimab was administered to patients every 2 weeks at six dose levels: 0.01, 0.1, 0.3, 1.5, 3 and 10 mg/kg. Of the 50 or so patients in dose escalation, about 20 had hepatocellular carcinoma, roughly 15 had melanoma, 9 had renal cell carcinoma and 9 had head and neck cancer. A male proportion of around 81% and a mean age of around 60 years, ranging from about 23 to 90, were recorded for the dose-escalation cohort. Prior anti-PD-1, anti-PD-L1 or anti-CTLA-4 therapy was permitted, and less than 45% of dose-escalation patients had received checkpoint inhibitors. Partial responses occurred in three dose-escalation patients, of whom one had hepatocellular carcinoma and two had cutaneous melanoma. The point of sequencing TCRbeta in the periphery was to test whether ivuxolimab changed TCR sequence diversity and drove clonal T-cell expansion. The paper reports the monotherapy dose-escalation portion (N of about 51 patients) of the phase I ivuxolimab trial.

On this clone: Its target antigen remains unknown. Within one base of it there is no much larger clone, and no base qualities were kept.

What the study reported, not specific to this receptor: After ivuxolimab, CD8+ T cells had more expanded clones than CD4+ T cells on average. In the 0.1-3.0 mg/kg groups, partial responders had among the lowest normalized peripheral clonal expansion, particularly in CD8+ T cells. Which antigens the clonally expanded peripheral T cells were specific for was not determined. At doses from 0.1 to 3.0 mg/kg, clonal expansion was seen in both CD4+ and CD8+ blood T cells between baseline and week 6. Low levels of normalized T-cell clonal expansion were also seen in some patients who did not respond.

Genomic DNA was extracted from sorted cells for sequencing of the TCRbeta CDR3 region. The immunoSEQ Assay was used for sequencing of TCRbeta CDR3 regions. What TCRdb holds here is the immuneACCESS table cut down to in-frame rearrangements. Part of the clones is not present; checked against another copy, under half of the missing clones reflect an unresolved V gene, and the others are unexplained. This sample lists some 130,000 clones; around 87% were detected once. 0.55% of the sample comes from the top ten. Patients with a history of autoimmune disease or receiving systemic immunosuppression were excluded from the trial. Peripheral blood for TCR sequencing was collected from all dose cohorts at baseline, on cycle 4 day 1, and on cycle 7 day 1. The samples were taken from a phase I, first-in-human, multicenter, open-label dose-escalation trial of ivuxolimab. Adults with locally advanced or metastatic head and neck squamous cell, hepatocellular, melanoma or renal cell carcinoma were enrolled in the trial. Before TCR sequencing, CD4+ T cells and CD8+ T cells were sorted from peripheral blood as separate populations.

The germline V gene (reference sequence) yields LNHDA for CDR1 and SQIVND for CDR2. Trimming takes 10 bases off V and 8 bases off J; junction bases not matched to a gene: 2. The CDR3, cysteine through phenylalanine, is 10 amino acids long. Just CDR3 DNA is preserved here, 30 bases in frame from base 1. The material was CD4+ or CD8+ T cells sorted from blood, obtained in a trial of the OX40 agonist ivuxolimab. This receptor was taken from an adult with an advanced solid tumor such as melanoma, head and neck, liver or kidney cancer. Recombination connected TRBV19 to TRBJ2-1, with 7 junctional bases fitting TRBD1. At the DNA level, the sequence is TGTGCCACAAGGGGGCATGAGCAGTTCTTC. It encodes CATRGHEQFF.